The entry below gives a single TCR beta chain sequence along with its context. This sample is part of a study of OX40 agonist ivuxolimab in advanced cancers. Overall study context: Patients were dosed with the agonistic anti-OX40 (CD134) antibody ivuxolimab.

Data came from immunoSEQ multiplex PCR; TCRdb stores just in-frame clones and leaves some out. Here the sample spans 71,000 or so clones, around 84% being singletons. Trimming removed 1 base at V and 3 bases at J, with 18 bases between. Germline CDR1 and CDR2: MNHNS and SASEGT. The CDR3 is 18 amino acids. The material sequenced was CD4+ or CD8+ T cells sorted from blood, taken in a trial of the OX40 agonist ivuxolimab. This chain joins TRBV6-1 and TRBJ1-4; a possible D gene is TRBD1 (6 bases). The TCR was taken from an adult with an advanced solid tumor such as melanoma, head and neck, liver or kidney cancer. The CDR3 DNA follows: TGTGCCAGCAGTGAAGAGACAGGAGGTGTCTCTGCTAATGAAAAACTGTTTTTT. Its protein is CASSEETGGVSANEKLFF.